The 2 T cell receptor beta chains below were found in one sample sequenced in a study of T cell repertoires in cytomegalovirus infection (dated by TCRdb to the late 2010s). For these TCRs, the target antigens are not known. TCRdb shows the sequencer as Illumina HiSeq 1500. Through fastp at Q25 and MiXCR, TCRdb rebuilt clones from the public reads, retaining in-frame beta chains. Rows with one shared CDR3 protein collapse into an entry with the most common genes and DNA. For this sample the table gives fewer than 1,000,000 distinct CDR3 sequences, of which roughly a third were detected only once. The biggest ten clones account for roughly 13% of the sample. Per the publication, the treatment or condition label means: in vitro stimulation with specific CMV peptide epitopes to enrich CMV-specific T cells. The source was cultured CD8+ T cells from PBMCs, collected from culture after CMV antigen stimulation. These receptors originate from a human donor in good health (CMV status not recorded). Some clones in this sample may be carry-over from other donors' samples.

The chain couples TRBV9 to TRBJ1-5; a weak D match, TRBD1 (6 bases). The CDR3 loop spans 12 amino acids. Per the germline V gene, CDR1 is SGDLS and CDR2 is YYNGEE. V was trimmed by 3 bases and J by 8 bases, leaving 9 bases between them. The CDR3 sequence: CASSGGGEPQHF. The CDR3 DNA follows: TGTGCCAGCAGCGGAGGGGGAGAGCCCCAGCATTTT.

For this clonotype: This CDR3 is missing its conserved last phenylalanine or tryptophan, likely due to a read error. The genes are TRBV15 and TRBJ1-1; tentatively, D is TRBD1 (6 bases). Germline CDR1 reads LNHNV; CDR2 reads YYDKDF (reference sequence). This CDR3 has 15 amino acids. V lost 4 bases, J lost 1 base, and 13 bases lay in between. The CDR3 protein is CATSTPGAGNTEAFS. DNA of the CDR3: TGTGCCACCAGCACCCCGGGGGCGGGGAACACTGAAGCTTTCTCT.